This T cell receptor beta chain is from a study of T cell responses to AZD1222 COVID-19 vaccine. Germline CDR1 and CDR2: SGHVS and FQNEAQ. The V and J ends lost 4 bases and 1 base, in that order; junction bases with no gene match: 7. The CDR3 is 17 residues long. Profiling relied on immunoSEQ multiplex PCR, and the TCRdb table lists in-frame clones only, not all of them. The table includes around 160,000 clones, 90% to 95% detected once. The source was peripheral blood, collected 28 days after the second AZD1222 dose. The chain joins TRBV7-8 to TRBJ1-5, with 10 positions matching TRBD1. The clonotype was recovered from an adult who received the AZD1222 COVID-19 vaccine. This chain's CDR3 is CASSSGTGAQSNQPQHF. CDR3 sequence (DNA): TGTGCCAGCAGCTCAGGGACAGGGGCCCAAAGCAATCAGCCCCAGCATTTT. The variable domain in full, completed from reference TRBV7-8 and TRBJ1-5, reads GAGVSQSPRYKVAKRGQDVALRCDPISGHVSLFWYQQALGQGPEFLTYFQNEAQLDKSGLPSDRFFAERPEGSVSTLKIQRTQQEDSAVYLCASSSGTGAQSNQPQHFGDGTRLSIL.